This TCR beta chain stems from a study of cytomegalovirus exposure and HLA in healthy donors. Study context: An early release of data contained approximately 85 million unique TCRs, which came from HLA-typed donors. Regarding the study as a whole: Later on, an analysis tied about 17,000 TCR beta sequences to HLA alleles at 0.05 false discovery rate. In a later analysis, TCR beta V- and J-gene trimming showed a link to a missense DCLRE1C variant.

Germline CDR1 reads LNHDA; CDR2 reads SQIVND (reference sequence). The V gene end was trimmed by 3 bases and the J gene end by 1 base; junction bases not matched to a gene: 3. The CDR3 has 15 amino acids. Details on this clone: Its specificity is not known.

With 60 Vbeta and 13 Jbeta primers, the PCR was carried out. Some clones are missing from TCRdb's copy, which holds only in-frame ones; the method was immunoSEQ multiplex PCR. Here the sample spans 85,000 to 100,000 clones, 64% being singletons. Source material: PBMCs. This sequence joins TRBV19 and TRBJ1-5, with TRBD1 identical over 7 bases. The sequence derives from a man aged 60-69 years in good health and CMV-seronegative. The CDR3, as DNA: TGTGCCAGTAGTATCACCAGGGGGAGCAATCAGCCCCAGCATTTT. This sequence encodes CASSITRGSNQPQHF. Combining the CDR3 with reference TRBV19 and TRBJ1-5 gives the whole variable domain DGGITQSPKYLFRKEGQNVTLSCEQNLNHDAMYWYRQDPGQGLRLIYYSQIVNDFQKGDIAEGYSVSREKKESFPLTVTSAQKNPTAFYLCASSITRGSNQPQHFGDGTRLSIL.